The clone carrying this TCR beta chain appeared many times. Trimming stripped 0 bases from V and 1 base from J, with 10 bases between. The V gene's germline CDR1 is MNHNY and CDR2 SVGAGI (reference sequence). The CDR3 is 15 residues long. This specimen comes from a study of T cells of healthy individuals. In TCRdb, the 5' RACE reads were re-called with MiXCR into one record per CDR3 protein. The profile shows some 85,000 distinct CDR3 sequences, about 5% of them singletons. This receptor was identified in a female donor in good health. This sequence joins TRBV6-6 and TRBJ2-7; D call uncertain. The DNA of the CDR3 is TGTGCCAGCAGTTACTCCCGGTCCGGGTCCTACGAGCAGTACTTC. Its translation: CASSYSRSGSYEQYF.